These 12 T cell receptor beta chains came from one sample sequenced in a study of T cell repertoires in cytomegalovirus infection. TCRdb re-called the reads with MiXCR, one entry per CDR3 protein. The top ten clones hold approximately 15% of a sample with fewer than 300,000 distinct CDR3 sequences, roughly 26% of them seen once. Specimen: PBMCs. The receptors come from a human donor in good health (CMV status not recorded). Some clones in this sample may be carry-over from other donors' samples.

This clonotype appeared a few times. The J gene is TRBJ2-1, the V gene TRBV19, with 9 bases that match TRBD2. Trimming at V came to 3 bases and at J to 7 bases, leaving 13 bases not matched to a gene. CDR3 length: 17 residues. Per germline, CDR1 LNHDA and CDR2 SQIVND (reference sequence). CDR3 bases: TGTGCCAGTAGTATCTTCCTAGCGGGGTCAATGTCTAATGAGCAGTTCTTC. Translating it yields CASSIFLAGSMSNEQFF.

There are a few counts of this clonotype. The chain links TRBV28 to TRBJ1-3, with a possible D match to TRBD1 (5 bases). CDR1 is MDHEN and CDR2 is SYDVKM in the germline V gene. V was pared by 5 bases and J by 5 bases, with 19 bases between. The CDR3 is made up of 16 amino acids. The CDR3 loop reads CASSPGVRDRRNTIYF. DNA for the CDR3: TGTGCCAGCAGTCCCGGTGTCAGGGATAGAAGAAACACCATATATTTT.

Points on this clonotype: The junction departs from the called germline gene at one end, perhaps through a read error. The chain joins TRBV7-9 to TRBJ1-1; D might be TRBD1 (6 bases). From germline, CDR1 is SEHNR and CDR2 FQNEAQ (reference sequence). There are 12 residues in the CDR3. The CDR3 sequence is CDSIAEGGEAFF. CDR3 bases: TGTGACAGCATCGCGGAGGGGGGCGAAGCTTTCTTT.

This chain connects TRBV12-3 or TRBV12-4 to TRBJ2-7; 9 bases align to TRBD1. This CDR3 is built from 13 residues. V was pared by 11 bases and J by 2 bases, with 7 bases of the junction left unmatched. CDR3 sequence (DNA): TGTGCCTCGGGGGGACAGGGCCCCTACGAGCAGTACTTC. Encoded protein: CASGGQGPYEQYF.

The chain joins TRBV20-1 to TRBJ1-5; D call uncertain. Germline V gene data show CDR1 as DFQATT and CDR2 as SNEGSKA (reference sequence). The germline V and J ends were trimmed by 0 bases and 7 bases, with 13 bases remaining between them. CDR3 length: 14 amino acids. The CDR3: CSAREGRVQQPQHF. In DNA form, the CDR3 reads TGCAGTGCTAGAGAGGGGAGGGTCCAACAGCCCCAGCATTTT.

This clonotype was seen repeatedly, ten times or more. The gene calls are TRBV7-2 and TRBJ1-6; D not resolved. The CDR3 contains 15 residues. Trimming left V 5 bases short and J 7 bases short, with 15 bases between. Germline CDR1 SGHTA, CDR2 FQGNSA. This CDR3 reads CASSRTRGGNSPLHF. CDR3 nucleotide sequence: TGTGCCAGCAGCCGGACCCGCGGAGGGAATTCACCCCTCCACTTT. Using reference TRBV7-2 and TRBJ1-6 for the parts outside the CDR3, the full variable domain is GAGVSQSPSNKVTEKGKDVELRCDPISGHTALYWYRQSLGQGLEFLIYFQGNSAPDKSGLPSDRFSAERTGGSVSTLTIQRTQQEDSAVYLCASSRTRGGNSPLHFGNGTRLTVT.

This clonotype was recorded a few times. In DNA, the CDR3 is TGTGCCAGCAGCTTAGATCCTGGACAGGGGTACGAGCAGTACTTC. As protein: CASSLDPGQGYEQYF. The chain links TRBV11-2 to TRBJ2-7; 9 bases line up with TRBD1. This CDR3 has 15 amino acids. V lost 0 bases, J lost 4 bases, and 4 bases stayed unmatched. Germline CDR1 and CDR2: SGHAT and FQNNGV. Together with reference TRBV11-2 and TRBJ2-7, the CDR3 gives the full variable domain: EAGVAQSPRYKIIEKRQSVAFWCNPISGHATLYWYQQILGQGPKLLIQFQNNGVVDDSQLPKDRFSAERLKGVDSTLKIQPAKLEDSAVYLCASSLDPGQGYEQYFGPGTRLTVT.

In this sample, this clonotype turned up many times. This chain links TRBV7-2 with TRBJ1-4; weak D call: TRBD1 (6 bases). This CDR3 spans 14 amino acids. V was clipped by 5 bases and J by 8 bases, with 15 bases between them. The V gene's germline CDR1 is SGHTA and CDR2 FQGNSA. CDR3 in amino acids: CASSLSPGHEKLFF. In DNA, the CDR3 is TGTGCCAGCAGCCTCAGTCCGGGACACGAAAAACTGTTTTTT.

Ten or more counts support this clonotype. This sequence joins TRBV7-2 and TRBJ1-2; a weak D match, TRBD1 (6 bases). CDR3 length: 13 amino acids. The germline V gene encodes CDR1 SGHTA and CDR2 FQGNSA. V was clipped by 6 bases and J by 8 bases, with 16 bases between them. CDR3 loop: CASRPDRSGGYTF. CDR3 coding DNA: TGTGCCAGCAGACCCGACAGGTCAGGGGGCTACACCTTC.

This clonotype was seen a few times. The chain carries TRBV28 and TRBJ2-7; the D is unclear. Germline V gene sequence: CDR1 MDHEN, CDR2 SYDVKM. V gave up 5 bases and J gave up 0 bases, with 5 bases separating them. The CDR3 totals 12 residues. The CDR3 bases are TGTGCCAGCAGTATCATCTCCTACGAGCAGTACTTC. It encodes CASSIISYEQYF. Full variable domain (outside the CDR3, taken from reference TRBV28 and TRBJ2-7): DVKVTQSSRYLVKRTGEKVFLECVQDMDHENMFWYRQDPGLGLRLIYFSYDVKMKEKGDIPEGYSVSREKKERFSLILESASTNQTSMYLCASSIISYEQYFGPGTRLTVT.

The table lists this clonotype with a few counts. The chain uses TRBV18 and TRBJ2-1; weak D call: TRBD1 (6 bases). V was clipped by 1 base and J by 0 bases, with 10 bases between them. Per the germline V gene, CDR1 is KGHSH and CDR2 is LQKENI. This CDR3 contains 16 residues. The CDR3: CASSPRDRYSYNEQFF. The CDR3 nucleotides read TGTGCCAGCTCACCACGCGACAGGTACTCCTACAATGAGCAGTTCTTC.

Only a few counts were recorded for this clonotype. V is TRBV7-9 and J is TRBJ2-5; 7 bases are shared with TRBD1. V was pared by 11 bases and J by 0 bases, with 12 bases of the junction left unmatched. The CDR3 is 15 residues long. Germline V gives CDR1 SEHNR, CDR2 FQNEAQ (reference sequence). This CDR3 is CAELTGDKYQETQYF. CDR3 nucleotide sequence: TGTGCCGAACTTACAGGGGACAAGTACCAAGAGACCCAGTACTTC.